This TCR beta chain was retrieved from a study of vaccination and CD4 T cells after COVID-19 (dated by TCRdb to between 2021 and 2024). Regarding the study in general: Convalescent patients had a positive SARS-CoV-2 result on nasal swab PCR, and of these patients, some ten had mild disease and one had severe disease. Each participant got two doses of either the Pfizer-BioNTech BNT162b2 vaccine (n=8) or the Moderna mRNA-1273 vaccine (n=2). A few convalescent patients gave samples both early after vaccination (day 14) and late after vaccination (days 161 to 241). Post-vaccine blood samples were collected a median of around 2.5 months after the second vaccine dose, ranging from roughly 12 to 241 days. In around 9 COVID-19 convalescent patients and 4 infection-naive healthy vaccine recipients, researchers compared the spike-specific CD4+ TCR repertoire from before mRNA vaccination with the repertoire from after. In the convalescent cohort there were six males and four females, among whom were two Hispanic individuals, seven Caucasians, two Asians and one multiracial person. Control cultures received a CEFX viral epitope pool as the positive control, an HIV-1 Nef peptide pool as the negative control, or no peptide. Post-COVID blood samples from convalescent patients were collected a median of around 110 days after diagnosis, with a range of roughly 35 to 170 days. For stimulating the cultures, overlapping spike peptide pools were used, derived from SARS-CoV-2 as well as from the common cold coronaviruses HCoV-NL63, HCoV-OC43 and HCoV-229E.

The intended sense of this specimen's time point label: late sampling 161 to 241 days after vaccination in three convalescent patients. According to the study, the label for this sample's treatment or condition signals: roughly 11-day PBMC culture with coronavirus spike peptide pools or control peptides (ViraFEST assay). The ViraFEST assay, used in the study, expanded antigen-specific T cells with peptide pools and then identified the expanded clonotypes through TCR sequencing. The convalescent patients' positive SARS-CoV-2 PCR tests fell between March and December 2020, which was before the Alpha, Beta and Delta variants emerged in the United States. Over 1.5 million PBMCs per well were cultured in IMDM with 5% human AB serum and 8 to 10 IU/ml IL-2, plus 10 ug/ml peptide pools. On days 3 and 7, half of the culture medium was replaced with fresh IL-2-containing medium. After 10 days of culture, CD4+ T cells were isolated by negative selection with the EasySep CD4+ T cell isolation kit. PBMCs were separated from whole blood using Ficoll-Paque Plus gradient centrifugation and then either used fresh or cryopreserved at -140C. Culture conditions were generally each tested in triplicate wells.

This clonotype showed up just a few times. This receptor's antigen is unknown. Nothing much larger sits one base from this clone, and base qualities are not available. The study at large found these results: Relatively few convalescent patients were included in the study, and early timepoints after natural infection were not analyzed. In convalescent patients, nearly all vaccine-specific clones (304 of 307) were found to be mono-reactive for SARS-CoV-2 spike rather than cross-reactive with common cold coronaviruses. Among the post-vaccine SARS-CoV-2-reactive clones in convalescent patients, a median 86.3% showed up only after vaccination, which suggests vaccine-specific priming. The median count of SARS-CoV-2-reactive clonotypes went up from 20 to 25 after infection to 38 after vaccination, although the change was not significant.

Receptor libraries were prepared by PCR. DNA from cultured CD4+ T cells was subjected to TCR sequencing with the Oncomine TCR Beta short-read assay at the Johns Hopkins FTIC core. The QIAamp micro DNA kit was used to extract genomic DNA from the cultured CD4+ T cells. Oncomine TCR Beta libraries from cultured CD4+ T cells were pooled using unique dual indexes and sequenced on an Illumina iSeq 100. In the authors' own workflow: Non-productive sequences were removed, and CDR3s that did not start with C, did not end with F or W, or were shorter than 7 amino acids were discarded. The MANAFEST web application was used to identify antigen-specific clonotypes by comparing peptide-stimulated wells against reference wells and other culture wells. An FDR below 0.05, an odds ratio above 5, and a productive frequency above 0.1% in at least two of three replicate wells were required for clones to be considered positive. Cross-reactive clonotypes were defined as significantly expanded in both SARS-CoV-2 spike wells and at least one common cold coronavirus spike condition. Similarity between CDR3 sequences was evaluated in R version 3.6.1 using Levenshtein distances (stringdist) and unrooted phylogenetic trees (ape). TCRdb trimmed public reads at Q25 via fastp, called clones via MiXCR and kept in-frame beta chains. Rows with a matching CDR3 protein are joined into one entry that keeps the most common DNA and genes. The V and J calls and clone size are TCRdb's, not the authors'. For this sample there are 23,000 or so distinct CDR3 sequences; over 40% appear just once. 4.5% to 5.5% of the sample is held by the ten biggest clonotypes.

At the junction V is shortened by 1 base and J by 8 bases; bases outside the gene matches: 6. According to the germline V gene, CDR1 reads MGHRA and CDR2 reads YSYEKL. The cysteine opens and the phenylalanine closes a CDR3 of 15 amino acids. Just CDR3 DNA is preserved here, 45 bases in frame from base 1. The sequence joins TRBV4-1 to TRBJ2-1; TRBD1 lines up with 9 middle nucleotides. The clonotype comes from a human donor who had recovered from COVID-19. The sample was CD4+ T cells from blood, cultured in vitro, taken about 7 months after SARS-CoV-2 vaccination. The DNA sequence is given as TGCGCCAGCAGCCAAGTACAGGGGGCGCGATATGAGCAGTTCTTC. It translates to CASSQVQGARYEQFF.